This T cell receptor (beta chain) was identified in a study of shared clonotypes between healthy human individuals (TCRdb year 2020). For context, the study as a whole: The cohort included three men and a couple of women between 18 and 49 years of age. To estimate repertoire size and how much clonotypes are shared between individuals, the study performed deep sequencing of blood TCR repertoires from roughly five healthy adults. Leukapheresis yielded between about 0.9 and 10 billion PBMCs per donor. For each donor, CD4 naive and CD4 memory were each given three plates, CD8 naive was given two plates, and CD8 memory was given one plate. Different laboratories and diverse techniques were used to prepare libraries and sequence TCR repertoires, to increase sequencing depth and limit assay-specific biases.

The CDR3 numbers 15 residues from cysteine through phenylalanine. The kept DNA is CDR3 alone, 45 bases in frame from the first base. Germline trimming amounts to 3 bases on V and 5 bases on J, with 8 as the count of junction bases outside the gene matches. The germline V gene encodes CDR1 KGHSH and CDR2 LQKENI. A remark on this clone: Its antigen remains undetermined. No base-level quality is on record; no much larger clone is a single base apart.

Donors were healthy HIV-negative adults with no recently reported acute infections or vaccinations. Only Caucasian adults living in Nashville, Tennessee, USA were represented among the donors. CD4+ T cells were enriched by magnetic negative selection, after which naive cells were positively selected on CD45RA and the negative fraction was taken as the memory subset. Blood was obtained by leukapheresis, after which PBMCs were separated by Ficoll-Histopaque density gradient centrifugation and cryopreserved in liquid nitrogen vapor phase. Purity and quantity of every magnetically sorted T cell population were checked by analytical flow cytometry. Genomic DNA was isolated from each sorted fraction and quantified by UV absorbance on a Nanodrop 2000c. Findings and caveats that apply to the study as a whole: Across four donors, around 5% of naive CD4, around 3.5% of naive CD8, about 2.3% of memory CD4, and approximately 0.4% of memory CD8 clonotypes were shared. Incomplete sequencing was indicated by rarefaction of sorted-subset datasets, despite the large sequencing depth. Based on pairwise subsampling, the degree of clonotype sharing among donors was expected to be affected by sequencing depth. Sampling was limited to blood, and TCR repertoires in tissue likely differ from TCR repertoires in blood. Naive subsets generally had larger estimated clonotype richness than memory subsets. Because the study included a small number of donors, the genetic and exposure-history diversity represented was limited. Compared with non-shared clonotypes, the clonotypes found in all four sorted-subset donors had higher generation probabilities.

TCR CDR3 regions were amplified from genomic DNA by multiplex PCR using the deep immunoSEQ assay. Extracted genomic DNA from each cell subset was distributed evenly across all wells of several immunoSEQ 96-well plates, and each plate was treated as a replicate. For sorted subsets, each replicate PCR was loaded with 200 ng genomic DNA, equivalent to 25,000 to 35,000 T cell genomes. Purified libraries were measured with a Qubit 3.0 fluorometer, size-checked on a Bioanalyzer 2100, and measured again with the KAPA Library Quantification kit. Every immunoSEQ 96-well plate was sequenced on a separate single-read 150-cycle Illumina NextSeq 550 flow cell. The published analysis was carried out like this. Because the immunoSEQ output held only junctional sequences and lacked quality scores, the filtering could not match the filtering applied to full-length reads. Sequences were annotated with PyIR, a Python wrapper for IgBLAST v1.9, and V/J genes and CDR3 were assigned using IMGT germline references. Reads with weak V/J assignments (E-value above 1e-6), missing CDR3, stop codons, out-of-frame junctions, or ambiguous translated residues were removed. V3J clonotypes were defined as sequences sharing the same inferred V gene, J gene, and CDR3 amino acid sequence. Percentage overlap between repertoires was calculated by dividing the number of shared unique clonotypes by the size of the smaller repertoire. Repertoire richness was assessed with RTK rarefaction, the Chao1 estimator, and Recon v2.1 estimates of unobserved clonotypes. For all TCRbeta clonotypes obtained by the gDNA method from several donors, generation probabilities were computed with OLGA. TCRdb took over this immuneACCESS table, retaining in-frame rearrangements with V and J assigned. Such tables are incomplete; in checked studies, under half of the missing clones stem from an unresolved V gene, and the remainder is unexplained. Clone size and the V and J calls come from that table; the DNA yielded D and trimming. The sample includes more than 1 million clones, with about 84% observed a single time. The ten largest clones represent approximately 0.5% of the sample.

The receptor's source is a man aged 18 to 29 in good health. Some clones in this sample may be carry-over from other donors' samples. Source material: memory CD4+ T cells from PBMCs. Taken with the paper, the label for cell subset or site translates to: CD45RA-negative fraction. The sequence is built from TRBV18 and TRBJ2-7; 9 junctional bases match TRBD1. The CDR3 loop reads CASSPVNRGRDEQYF. In nucleotide form, the sequence is TGTGCCAGCTCACCGGTCAACAGGGGGCGAGACGAGCAGTACTTC.